The next 18 T cell receptor beta chains were all read from a single sample in a study of CD8 T cells in Susac syndrome. The RNA input was 0.5 to 1 ug, and it was reverse transcribed with random hexamers. TCRdb analysed the immunoSEQ multiplex PCR reads with MiXCR anew, one entry per CDR3 protein. Of 200,000 to 250,000 distinct CDR3 sequences in the sample, roughly 90% are singletons; the top ten hold roughly 0.13%. The sequencing sample was made of CD8+ T cells from PBMCs. The source is a human donor with multiple sclerosis.

This chain joins TRBV11-2 and TRBJ2-3, with 13 nucleotides matching TRBD2. The trim removed 5 bases at V and 5 bases at J, leaving 7 bases unmatched. The CDR3 has 16 residues. Per germline, CDR1 SGHAT and CDR2 FQNNGV. The CDR3 here is CASSPGLAGDVDTQYF. As DNA, the CDR3 is TGTGCCAGCAGCCCCGGACTAGCGGGGGACGTAGATACGCAGTATTTT.

This chain links TRBV4-1 with TRBJ2-3, with 11 bases lining up with TRBD2. Germline-derived CDR1 and CDR2 are MGHRA and YSYEKL. The CDR3 loop spans 17 amino acids. The J segment lost 6 bases and the V segment lost 1 base, leaving 9 bases of the junction unmatched. CDR3 region: CASSQGVVAGGADTQYF. The CDR3 DNA sequence: TGCGCCAGCAGCCAAGGCGTAGTAGCGGGAGGGGCGGATACGCAGTATTTT.

This clonotype was observed a single time. This chain uses TRBV27 with TRBJ2-4; D unclear. Deletions cut 2 bases from V and 8 bases from J, with 16 bases between. CDR3 length: 15 amino acids. Germline V CDR1 and CDR2: MNHEY, SMNVEV (reference sequence). CDR3 sequence reads: CASSLKPASGYIQYF. The CDR3 region has the DNA TGTGCCAGCAGTTTAAAGCCCGCCAGTGGGTACATTCAGTACTTC.

This sequence joins TRBV7-9 and TRBJ2-5, with TRBD1 identical over 11 bases. CDR1 SEHNR and CDR2 FQNEAQ come from the germline V gene (reference sequence). There are 18 residues in the CDR3. With 5 bases clipped from V and 4 bases from J, the junction kept 15 bases outside the gene matches. Here the CDR3 reads CASSPWGTGQGAGETQYF. CDR3 in DNA: TGTGCCAGCAGCCCTTGGGGGACTGGACAGGGGGCTGGAGAGACCCAGTACTTC. Variable domain in full (rest from reference TRBV7-9 and TRBJ2-5): DTGVSQNPRHKITKRGQNVTFRCDPISEHNRLYWYRQTLGQGPEFLTYFQNEAQLEKSRLLSDRFSAERPKGSFSTLEIQRTEQGDSAMYLCASSPWGTGQGAGETQYFGPGTRLLVL.

The chain employs TRBV12-3 or TRBV12-4 and TRBJ1-1; D gene unclear. CDR3 length: 10 residues. The V end was cut by 5 bases, the J end by 2 bases, with 0 bases between. The chain's CDR3 is CASSNTEAFF. CDR3 coding DNA: TGTGCCAGCAGTAACACTGAAGCTTTCTTT.

The rearrangement links TRBV4-1 to TRBJ2-3; no clear D gene. Trimming took off 3 bases at V and 7 bases at J, with 14 bases between the two ends. CDR1 is MGHRA and CDR2 is YSYEKL in the germline V gene. The CDR3 runs to 14 residues. The CDR3 spells CASSQSHSTYTQYF. CDR3 DNA sequence: TGCGCCAGCAGCCAGTCCCACTCAACCTATACGCAGTATTTT.

The CDR3 sequence: CASQSSGGGFYEQYF. In nucleotides, the CDR3 is TGTGCCAGCCAATCAAGCGGAGGAGGGTTCTACGAGCAGTACTTC. This chain links TRBV7-9 with TRBJ2-7; D perhaps matches TRBD2 (6 bases). Trimming removed 8 bases at V and 3 bases at J, with 20 bases between. Per germline, CDR1 SEHNR and CDR2 FQNEAQ (reference sequence). The CDR3 covers 15 residues.

This chain links TRBV6-2 or TRBV6-3 with TRBJ1-5; 9 nucleotides match TRBD1. CDR3 size: 18 residues. Germline-derived CDR1 and CDR2 are MNHEY and SVGEGT. V was clipped by 3 bases and J by 3 bases; unmatched bases: 12. Here the CDR3 reads CASSYWPYRQGVNQPQHF. The CDR3 bases are TGTGCCAGCAGTTATTGGCCCTACCGACAGGGGGTCAATCAGCCCCAGCATTTT.

This chain links TRBV12-3 or TRBV12-4 with TRBJ1-4, with D tentatively TRBD1 (5 bases). V shed 8 bases and J shed 5 bases, with 12 bases lying between them. The CDR3 has 13 residues. This CDR3 is CASGGRKNEKLFF. The CDR3, as DNA: TGTGCCAGCGGGGGACGGAAGAATGAAAAACTGTTTTTT.

The rearrangement joins TRBV6-5 to TRBJ1-2, with D tentatively TRBD1 (5 bases). Germline-derived CDR1 and CDR2 are MNHEY and SVGAGI. This CDR3 is built from 15 residues. V was clipped by 2 bases and J by 8 bases, with 18 bases between them. CDR3 bases: TGTGCCAGCAGTTACGAGCAGGGCTTGGAGAAAGGCTACACCTTC. It codes for CASSYEQGLEKGYTF.

The rearrangement links TRBV28 to TRBJ2-2, with TRBD1 matching 7 bases. Germline CDR1 and CDR2: MDHEN and SYDVKM. The V and J ends lost 5 bases and 5 bases, in that order; junction bases with no gene match: 2. This CDR3 is 13 amino acids long. The CDR3 DNA reads TGTGCCAGCAGTCACAGGGGTACCGGGGAGCTGTTTTTT. This sequence encodes CASSHRGTGELFF.

The chain is built from TRBV28 and TRBJ2-2, with D possibly matching TRBD2 (6 bases). The CDR3 is made up of 16 amino acids. The germline V and J ends were trimmed by 5 bases and 4 bases, with 17 bases remaining between them. Germline assignment: CDR1 MDHEN and CDR2 SYDVKM. CDR3 in amino acids: CASSMLDGSGTGELFF. The CDR3 DNA is TGTGCCAGCAGTATGCTAGACGGGAGCGGCACCGGGGAGCTGTTTTTT. The entire variable domain, with the rest obtained from reference TRBV28 and TRBJ2-2, is as follows: DVKVTQSSRYLVKRTGEKVFLECVQDMDHENMFWYRQDPGLGLRLIYFSYDVKMKEKGDIPEGYSVSREKKERFSLILESASTNQTSMYLCASSMLDGSGTGELFFGEGSRLTVL.

V usage is TRBV28 and J usage is TRBJ2-7, with 7 bases fitting TRBD1. The CDR3 extends over 14 amino acids. Germline loops: CDR1 MDHEN, CDR2 SYDVKM. Losses at the gene ends were 5 bases for V and 0 bases for J; bases not matched to a gene: 4. The CDR3 protein is CASSTGTVSYEQYF. The CDR3 DNA is TGTGCCAGCAGTACCGGGACAGTCTCCTACGAGCAGTACTTC.

The V and J genes are TRBV13 and TRBJ1-3, with D hard to call. The germline V and J ends were trimmed by 4 bases and 0 bases, with 13 bases remaining between them. The CDR3 sequence is 16 residues long. The germline V gene encodes CDR1 PRHDT and CDR2 FYEKMQ (reference sequence). CDR3 protein: CASSSSFRDSGNTIYF. CDR3 bases: TGTGCCAGCAGCTCTTCCTTTAGGGACTCTGGAAACACCATATATTTT. Looking up the rest from reference TRBV13 and TRBJ1-3 gives the full variable domain: AAGVIQSPRHLIKEKRETATLKCYPIPRHDTVYWYQQGPGQDPQFLISFYEKMQSDKGSIPDRFSAQQFSDYHSELNMSSLELGDSALYFCASSSSFRDSGNTIYFGEGSWLTVV.

The chain joins TRBV15 to TRBJ2-5; 8 nucleotides align to TRBD2. This CDR3 has 15 residues. In germline, CDR1 is LNHNV, CDR2 YYDKDF (reference sequence). V gave up 11 bases and J gave up 1 base; unmatched junction bases: 12. The CDR3 protein is CASSELAELQETQYF. The CDR3 DNA sequence: TGTGCCTCATCGGAACTAGCGGAACTCCAAGAGACCCAGTACTTC.

CDR3 sequence (DNA): TGTGCCAGCAGAATAGGAGCAGATACGCAGTATTTT. Protein product: CASRIGADTQYF. V is TRBV6-6 and J is TRBJ2-3; D call uncertain. This CDR3 is 12 amino acids long. CDR1 is MNHNY, CDR2 SVGAGI, per germline (reference sequence). Trimming shortened V by 6 bases and J by 4 bases, and 8 bases separated the two germline ends.

The V and J genes are TRBV7-9 and TRBJ2-4; TRBD1 agrees at 9 bases. The V and J ends lost 5 bases and 1 base, in that order; junction bases with no gene match: 3. This CDR3 has 15 amino acids. From germline, CDR1 is SEHNR and CDR2 FQNEAQ (reference sequence). The CDR3 region is CASSPTGGAKNIQYF. CDR3 in DNA: TGTGCCAGCAGCCCGACAGGGGGGGCCAAAAACATTCAGTACTTC.

The gene calls are TRBV5-6 and TRBJ2-7; 8 bases match TRBD2. V trimming: 2 bases; J trimming: 6 bases; junction bases outside the gene matches: 13. The germline gives CDR1 SGHDT, CDR2 YYEEEE. CDR3 length: 16 residues. The DNA of the CDR3 is TGTGCCAGCAGCTTCGGGATAGGCGGGAGGCCTACCGAGCAGTACTTC. Its protein is CASSFGIGGRPTEQYF.